This paragraph covers one T cell receptor beta chain sequence. The sample is drawn from a study of blood T cell repertoires in COVID-19. The germline CDR1 and CDR2 sequences are LNHDA and SQIVND (reference sequence). V was trimmed by 2 bases and J by 2 bases, leaving 7 bases between them. The CDR3 contains 14 residues. Method: immunoSEQ multiplex PCR; TCRdb's copy keeps in-frame clones and lacks some. In the table there are 150,000 to 200,000 clones, about 70% of which are singletons. This TCR came from a woman in her fifties or sixties with active or convalescent COVID-19. Sequencing was performed on peripheral blood. The rearrangement joins TRBV19 to TRBJ2-1; no reliable D call. CDR3 protein: CASSISQAYNEQFF. The CDR3 DNA is TGTGCCAGTAGTATAAGCCAAGCCTACAATGAGCAGTTCTTC.